The 4 T cell receptor beta chains reported below all come from one sample, sequenced in a study of Graves' ophthalmopathy and Graves' hyperthyroidism. Amplification from RNA transcripts yielded the TCR beta CDR3 regions. Scientists carried out first-round RT-PCR using HTBI primers and then a second-round multiplex PCR. TCRdb redid the calling of the multiplex PCR reads with MiXCR, one entry per CDR3 protein. The table has some 1.1 million distinct CDR3 sequences, around a third seen once. Material for sequencing was peripheral blood or thyroid tissue (not recorded which). The receptors shown here come from an adult man with Graves' hyperthyroidism.

This clonotype was recorded many times. The gene calls are TRBV19 and TRBJ2-2, with D possibly being TRBD1 (8 bases). The V end lost 6 bases, the J end lost 7 bases, and 15 bases lay between the germline ends. Per the germline V gene, CDR1 is LNHDA and CDR2 is SQIVND (reference sequence). The CDR3 runs 14 residues. CDR3 DNA sequence: TGTGCCAGTAGGTACAGGGGGGGCGGCGGGGAGCTGTTTTTT. It encodes CASRYRGGGGELFF.

This clonotype was seen at least ten times. The chain is built from TRBV13 and TRBJ2-5; 7 nucleotides agree with TRBD1. CDR3 length: 14 amino acids. Germline trimming cut 5 bases from V and 1 base from J; bases unmatched to any gene: 4. Germline V lookup: CDR1 PRHDT, CDR2 FYEKMQ (reference sequence). CDR3 region: CASSPRDSQETQYF. The CDR3 coding sequence is TGTGCCAGCAGCCCTAGGGACAGCCAAGAGACCCAGTACTTC.

About this clonotype: A junction end diverges from the germline sequence, so it may reflect a read error. Written as DNA, the CDR3 is TGTGCCAGCAGTTACTCGACGTTGTTGGGTGCCTACGAGCAGTACTTC. It codes for CASSYSTLLGAYEQYF. The V gene is TRBV10-3, the J gene TRBJ2-7; D is unclear. Per germline, CDR1 ENHRY and CDR2 SYGVKD. The CDR3 is 16 residues long.

The J gene is TRBJ2-2, the V gene TRBV7-8, with unresolved D. Deletions cut 8 bases from V and 0 bases from J, with 13 bases between. The CDR3 totals 15 residues. The V gene's germline CDR1 is SGHVS and CDR2 FQNEAQ. The CDR3 DNA is TGTGCCAGCCACCGTTGGTGGTCGAACACCGGGGAGCTGTTTTTT. Its protein is CASHRWWSNTGELFF.